The table lists the clone carrying this T cell receptor beta chain with a few counts. The antigen is not known. The source of the sample is a study of post-analysis software for immune sequencing data. Findings of the study overall: Elevated frequency relative to controls characterized 4 or 5 TRBV segments in patients, TRBV5-6, TRBV5-1 and TRBV20-1 among them. Controls had significantly higher normalized Chao1 diversity than multiple sclerosis patients.

The CDR3 has 15 residues. CDR1 is SGHNT, CDR2 YYREEE, per germline (reference sequence). V was trimmed by 9 bases and J by 4 bases, leaving 21 bases between them. The TCR beta cDNA libraries carried unique molecular identifiers. MiXCR was run by TCRdb on the PCR reads, yielding one entry per CDR3 protein. The table includes approximately 730,000 distinct CDR3 sequences, around 45% detected once. The J gene is TRBJ2-3, the V gene TRBV5-4, with D tentatively TRBD1 (5 bases). Source material: blood. This receptor was taken from a girl aged 10-17 years with multiple sclerosis. CDR3 bases: TGTGCCACCCAGTGGGGCTCTTACGCAGCAGATACGCAGTATTTT. Amino acids: CATQWGSYAADTQYF.